The rows below give T cell receptor beta chains drawn from one sample of a study of T cells in Graves' hyperthyroidism and ophthalmopathy. TCRdb redid the calling of the multiplex PCR reads with MiXCR, one entry per CDR3 protein. The data contain approximately 510,000 distinct CDR3 sequences, about 45% of them singletons. The source material was peripheral blood or thyroid tissue (not recorded which). These TCRs come from an adult woman with Graves' disease, either hyperthyroidism or ophthalmopathy (not recorded which). Each CDR3 is given with its conserved first and last residue. A D gene is named only where the DNA matches it firmly. The size field is filled for only some rows; it gives once, few, many or a size class.

TRBJ1-6,TRBV2,few,.,TGTGCCAGCAGTTCGACAGGAGGTGACTCGTCACCCCTCCACTTT,CASSSTGGDSSPLHF
TRBJ2-5,TRBV12-3/TRBV12-4,few,.,TGTGCCAGCAGTCTGGGAGGAATTGAGACCCAGTACTTC,CASSLGGIETQYF
TRBJ1-2,TRBV7-9,.,.,TGTGCCAGCAGCTTGGGCCAGGTGGATGGCTACACCTTC,CASSLGQVDGYTF
TRBJ2-7,TRBV7-9,many,.,TGTGCCAGCAGCGCGCCGGGGATCCCGGGCGCCTACGAGCAGTACTTC,CASSAPGIPGAYEQYF
TRBJ1-6,TRBV15,.,TRBD1,TGTGCCACCAGCAGAGCCCGACAGGGCGGCAATTCGCCCCTCCACTTT,CATSRARQGGNSPLHF
TRBJ2-3,TRBV7-3,.,.,TGTGCCAGCAGCTTATTCGGAGATACGCAGTATTTT,CASSLFGDTQYF
TRBJ2-3,TRBV2,few,.,TGTGCCAGCAAACCGTCTCAGGGGCGTCAAGCAGATACGCAGTATTTT,CASKPSQGRQADTQYF
TRBJ1-6,TRBV7-2,many,.,TGTGCCAGCAGCTTAGCGGGACCACTCCACTTT,CASSLAGPLHF
TRBJ2-7,TRBV7-9,few,.,TGTGCCAGCAGTTCGACAGGCGTTGGTGAGCAGTACTTC,CASSSTGVGEQYF
TRBJ2-7,TRBV10-3,many,.,TGTGCCATCAGTCCTTTGGCCTCCTCCTACGAGCAGTACTTC,CAISPLASSYEQYF
TRBJ2-6,TRBV10-3,many,.,TGTGCCATCAGTGAGCAGTACTCTGGGGCCAACGTCCTGACTTTC,CAISEQYSGANVLTF
TRBJ1-6,TRBV7-6,.,TRBD1,TGTGCCAGCAGCCCGGGGACAGGGGGGGATTCACCCCTCCACTTT,CASSPGTGGDSPLHF
TRBJ1-2,TRBV29-1,.,.,TGCAGCGTTCTTATTCCATCGGGAAGGAGCTACACCTTC,CSVLIPSGRSYTF
TRBJ1-2,TRBV25-1,few,.,TGTGCCAGCAGTGAATCTTACGGTGGTCAGATCAACTATGGCTACACCTTC,CASSESYGGQINYGYTF
TRBJ1-5,TRBV29-1,many,.,TGCAGCGTTGGCAGGAGCAATCAGCCCCAGCATTTT,CSVGRSNQPQHF
TRBJ2-7,TRBV7-9,.,TRBD2,TGTGCCAGCAGCCGTAGCGGGCCTGCCTACGAGCAGTACTTC,CASSRSGPAYEQYF
TRBJ1-4,TRBV7-2,many,.,TGTGCCAGCAGGTCCACAGGGTCCCAAAATGAAAAACTGTTTTTT,CASRSTGSQNEKLFF
TRBJ1-5,TRBV5-1,.,.,TGCGCCAGCAGCTGGGGGGACCTGGGCAATCAGCCCCAGCATTTT,CASSWGDLGNQPQHF
TRBJ1-5,TRBV2,.,.,TGTGCCAGCAGTGTTGGTAAAGGGGAACAGCCCCAGCATTTT,CASSVGKGEQPQHF
TRBJ1-5,TRBV7-9,.,.,TGTGCCAGCGAAGCGACCAATCAGCCCCAGCATTTT,CASEATNQPQHF
TRBJ1-1,TRBV7-6,.,TRBD1,TGTGCCAGCAGCTTAGCGACAGGGGCCACTGAAGCTTTCTTT,CASSLATGATEAFF
TRBJ2-7,TRBV11-2,.,TRBD1,TGTGCCAGCAGCCCTCGACAGGGGGCAAATCAGTGGCAGTACTTC,CASSPRQGANQWQYF
TRBJ1-1,TRBV19,few,.,TGTGCCAGTAGCCCTATGGAAAACACTGAAGCTTTCTTT,CASSPMENTEAFF
TRBJ2-7,TRBV5-6,.,.,TGTGCCAGCAGCTTGGGCACTACGAAGCAGTACTTC,CASSLGTTKQYF
TRBJ1-5,TRBV5-1,many,TRBD1,TGCGCCAGCAGCTTAAGGACAGGGGATCAGCCCCAGCATTTT,CASSLRTGDQPQHF
TRBJ2-7,TRBV29-1,many,.,TGCAGCGTTGAAGATTCGGCGGTAGCGGGACAGCGCGAGCAGTACTTC,CSVEDSAVAGQREQYF
TRBJ1-1,TRBV29-1,.,.,TGCAGCGTTGAGTGGGGACCGGGGGGGACTGAAGCTTTCTTT,CSVEWGPGGTEAFF
TRBJ1-1,TRBV2,many,TRBD1,TGTGCCAGCAGAGACAAGACAGGGTACACTGAAGCTTTCTTT,CASRDKTGYTEAFF
TRBJ1-3,TRBV9,.,TRBD1,TGTGCCAGCACCGCCGGGACAGGGGGAAACACCATATATTTT,CASTAGTGGNTIYF
TRBJ2-7,TRBV20-1,many,TRBD2,TGCAGTGCTGGGGAGCGGGACCGCTCCTACGAGCAGTACTTC,CSAGERDRSYEQYF
TRBJ1-1,TRBV6-6,.,.,TGTGCCACAAAATACACTGAAGCTTTCTTT,CATKYTEAFF
TRBJ1-5,TRBV15,many,.,TGTGCCACCAGCAGTCGCACAGACAATCAGCCCCAGCATTTT,CATSSRTDNQPQHF
TRBJ2-5,TRBV4-2,many,TRBD2,TGTGCCAGCAGCCAAGCGACTAGCGAAGAGACCCAGTACTTC,CASSQATSEETQYF
TRBJ1-4,TRBV5-1,many,TRBD1,TGCGCCAGCAGCCGGGGGACAGGTGGTAATGAAAAACTGTTTTTT,CASSRGTGGNEKLFF
TRBJ1-2,TRBV7-2,once,TRBD1,TGTGCCAGCAGCTTAGAGGAGGGGGCCAACTATGGCTACACCTTC,CASSLEEGANYGYTF
TRBJ1-5,TRBV10-3,.,.,TGTGCCAGCAGTCCTTCTTCCGACAGGCCCGATCAGCCCCAGCATTTT,CASSPSSDRPDQPQHF
TRBJ2-7,TRBV5-1,many,.,TGCGCCAGCAGCTTGGGACAGAGCGAGCAGTACTTC,CASSLGQSEQYF
TRBJ2-5,TRBV11-2,.,TRBD1,TGTGCCAGCAGCCCCCAGACCGGGACAGCGTACCAAGAGACCCAGTACTTC,CASSPQTGTAYQETQYF
TRBJ1-1,TRBV6-1,many,TRBD1,TGTGCCAGCAGTGGGGGACAGACTGAAGCTTTCTTT,CASSGGQTEAFF
TRBJ2-5,TRBV7-2,.,TRBD2,TGTGCCAGCAGCTTAGGTAGCGGGGTACTCCCGAAAGAGACCCAGTACTTC,CASSLGSGVLPKETQYF
TRBJ2-7,TRBV20-1,once,.,TGCAGTGCTAGACTCGTGGACAGCTACGAGCAGTACTTC,CSARLVDSYEQYF